These 10 T cell receptor beta chains were all obtained from the same sample, sequenced in a study of T cell changes during pregnancy in multiple sclerosis. TCRdb's table, derived via immunoSEQ multiplex PCR, lists solely in-frame clones and lacks some. The table records 20,000 to 25,000 clones, more than 75% of them present only once. The material sequenced was CD8+ T cells from peripheral blood mononuclear cells, taken after pregnancy. Receptor source: a female donor with multiple sclerosis, enrolled in a pregnancy study.

The chain uses TRBV4-3 and TRBJ2-2, with 8 nucleotides matching TRBD2. CDR1 is LGHNA and CDR2 is YSLEER in the germline V gene. CDR3 size: 15 residues. Trimming removed 0 bases from V and 6 bases from J; junction bases left unmatched: 3. The CDR3 region has the DNA TGCGCCAGCAGCCAAGACGGGGGGGGTCCCGGGGAGCTGTTTTTT. This codes for CASSQDGGGPGELFF.

The CDR3 sequence is CASSASGRQETQYF. The DNA for the CDR3 is TGCGCCAGCAGCGCTAGCGGGAGGCAAGAGACCCAGTACTTC. The gene calls are TRBV4-1 and TRBJ2-5; 11 bases are a match to TRBD2. The CDR3 runs to 14 residues. Losses at the gene ends were 5 bases for V and 2 bases for J; bases not matched to a gene: 1. The germline V gene encodes CDR1 MGHRA and CDR2 YSYEKL.

The V and J genes are TRBV10-1 and TRBJ2-7; perhaps TRBD2 as D (6 bases). The length of the CDR3 is 15 residues. V lost 2 bases and J lost 2, with 13 bases in between. Germline CDR1 reads WNHNN; CDR2 reads SYGVQD (reference sequence). CDR3: CASSELGTLPYEQYF. In nucleotides, the CDR3 is TGCGCCAGCAGTGAGCTCGGGACTCTTCCCTACGAGCAGTACTTC.

The chain uses TRBV6-1 and TRBJ2-7, with 10 positions matching TRBD1. CDR1 is MNHNS and CDR2 is SASEGT in the germline V gene. This CDR3 region has 15 residues. Unmatched junction bases numbered 13, after V lost 8 bases and J lost 6 bases. CDR3 DNA: TGTGCCAGCCTCCAAGCCGCCGGGACAGGGGCCGAGCAGTACTTC. This translates into CASLQAAGTGAEQYF.

The chain couples TRBV5-1 to TRBJ2-1; the D is unclear. CDR3 size: 15 residues. V lost 1 base and J lost 0, with 8 bases in between. Germline loops: CDR1 SGHRS, CDR2 YFSETQ. In nucleotides, the CDR3 is TGCGCCAGCAGCTTGACTGCGAGCTCCTACAATGAGCAGTTCTTC. The encoded protein is CASSLTASSYNEQFF.

In its sample, this clone was seen once. The J gene is TRBJ1-2, the V gene TRBV7-9; a weak D match, TRBD1 (6 bases). The CDR3 is 15 residues long. CDR1 SEHNR and CDR2 FQNEAQ come from the germline V gene (reference sequence). V gave up 3 bases and J gave up 2 bases, with 13 bases separating them. DNA for the CDR3: TGTGCCAGCAGCTTCGCCCAGGGGAACAACTATGGCTACACCTTC. This sequence encodes CASSFAQGNNYGYTF.

This clone was detected only once. The chain employs TRBV7-9 and TRBJ2-7, with D unresolved. This CDR3 region has 12 residues. Germline V gene lookup returns CDR1 SEHNR and CDR2 FQNEAQ (reference sequence). Trimming cost V 1 base and J 7 bases, with 8 bases left between them. CDR3 region: CASSLDWREQYF. In DNA, the CDR3 is TGTGCCAGCAGCTTAGATTGGAGAGAGCAGTACTTC.

The V gene is TRBV18, the J gene TRBJ1-1; unclear D gene. Germline-derived CDR1 and CDR2 are KGHSH and LQKENI. The V and J ends lost 0 bases and 4 bases respectively, with 12 bases between them. The CDR3 is 15 residues long. The CDR3 loop is CASSPPAGRGTEAFF. In nucleotides, the CDR3 is TGTGCCAGCTCACCACCGGCAGGTCGGGGCACTGAAGCTTTCTTT.

This chain connects TRBV5-6 to TRBJ1-2; TRBD1 matches 9 bases. Germline assignment: CDR1 SGHDT and CDR2 YYEEEE. The CDR3 totals 15 residues. The ends lost 2 bases at V and 3 bases at J; junction bases unmatched: 5. CDR3 bases: TGTGCCAGCAGCTTTCCGGGACAGGGAGACTATGGCTACACCTTC. Translated: CASSFPGQGDYGYTF.

The chain couples TRBV4-3 to TRBJ2-3; D not certain. The CDR3 sequence is 15 residues long. Germline V gives CDR1 LGHNA, CDR2 YSLEER. Trimming took 0 bases from V and 3 from J, leaving 10 bases between them. CDR3 sequence reads: CASSQERSDTDTQYF. The DNA for the CDR3 is TGCGCCAGCAGCCAAGAGAGATCCGATACAGATACGCAGTATTTT.